This T cell receptor (beta chain) is from a study of T cells in Graves' hyperthyroidism and ophthalmopathy. This clonotype was seen a few times. TCR beta CDR3 regions were amplified from RNA. Primed by the HTBI set, a first-round RT-PCR was run on the TCR CDR3. TCRdb re-derived calls from the multiplex PCR reads in MiXCR, one entry per CDR3 protein. This sample has 300,000 to 450,000 distinct CDR3 sequences, with approximately 18% found just once. Exclusion followed for patients with uncontrolled infection, other autoimmune disease, pregnancy or lactation. The V gene's germline CDR1 is LNHDA and CDR2 SQIVND (reference sequence). V lost 5 bases and J 0 bases, leaving 13 bases between the germline ends. This CDR3 region has 15 residues.

The rearrangement joins TRBV19 to TRBJ1-1, with D possibly TRBD1 on 6 matching bases. The source is a man younger than 35 with Graves' ophthalmopathy. Sequencing was done on a sample of blood. The CDR3: CASSWDNRMNTEAFF. CDR3 bases: TGTGCCAGTAGTTGGGACAACCGGATGAACACTGAAGCTTTCTTT.